Listed here is a single TCR beta chain. Using immunoSEQ multiplex PCR, the repertoire was profiled, and TCRdb retains in-frame clones only, with some absent. The table has 75,000 to 95,000 clones, 80% to 95% seen once. This record comes from a study of technical replicates of blood from a handful of donors. Germline-derived CDR1 and CDR2 are SQVTM and ANQGSEA. This CDR3 has 13 residues. With 6 bases removed from V and 0 bases from J, the gap between germline ends came to 10 bases. The chain uses TRBV29-1 and TRBJ2-3; D call uncertain. This clonotype was obtained from a human donor in good health. The sequenced material came from T cells isolated from PBMCs. The CDR3 spells CSVEPTSTDTQYF. DNA of the CDR3: TGCAGCGTGGAGCCAACTAGCACAGATACGCAGTATTTT.